This T cell receptor beta chain is drawn from a study of T cell clones after liver transplantation. Study findings and constraints: Conclusions were preliminary, with small, heterogeneous patient groups.

Between the trimmed V and J ends, which lost 7 bases and 6 bases, there was a span of 13 bases. CDR1 and CDR2 (germline): MDHEN, SYDVKM. The CDR3 is 12 residues long. Sequencing used immunoSEQ multiplex PCR; TCRdb keeps in-frame clones, though not all of them. The sample comprises fewer than 70,000 clones, 65% to 75% of which are singletons, and about 15% rests with the top ten. Note on this clone: What it recognizes is unknown.

This receptor was taken from a human donor who received a liver transplant. The J gene is TRBJ2-7, the V gene TRBV28; possibly TRBD1 for D (5 bases). Here the sequenced sample was CD4+ T cells from blood, taken before liver transplant. CDR3 DNA: TGTGCCAGCACTAAGGGGTGGTCCGAGCAGTACTTC. Translated: CASTKGWSEQYF.